A single sample gave rise to the 8 T cell receptor beta chains below, sequenced in a study of response to subunit inactivated influenza vaccine. TCRdb independently ran MiXCR on the RT-PCR reads; one entry per CDR3 protein. The table shows hundreds of thousands of distinct CDR3 sequences, with 15% to 18% occurring only once. Here the sequenced sample was PBMCs from blood, taken 11 to 12 days after vaccination. The receptor set was obtained from a man between 50 and 59 years old who received an inactivated influenza vaccine.

The chain combines TRBV20-1 with TRBJ2-3; no clear D gene. Trimming took 0 bases from V and 1 from J, leaving 11 bases between them. The CDR3 totals 15 residues. The germline V gene has CDR1 DFQATT and CDR2 SNEGSKA (reference sequence). This CDR3 is CSAREARSGTDTQYF. CDR3 sequence (DNA): TGCAGTGCTAGAGAGGCGCGATCTGGCACAGATACGCAGTATTTT.

DNA for the CDR3: TGTGCCAGCAGCCTAGGGGCTACCTACAATGAGCAGTTCTTC. It is translated as CASSLGATYNEQFF. The chain combines TRBV7-8 with TRBJ2-1, with D perhaps matching TRBD1 (5 bases). Germline CDR1 reads SGHVS; CDR2 reads FQNEAQ. CDR3 length: 14 amino acids. Trimming shortened V by 5 bases and J by 2 bases, and 10 bases separated the two germline ends.

In this sample, this clonotype turned up a few times. V is TRBV12-3 or TRBV12-4 and J is TRBJ2-2; 8 positions agree with TRBD2. V lost 3 bases and J lost 7; bases outside the gene matches: 7. The CDR3 has 15 amino acids. CDR3: CASSFNGRAFGELFF. The CDR3 nucleotides read TGTGCCAGCAGTTTTAACGGGAGGGCCTTCGGGGAGCTGTTTTTT.

This rearrangement joins TRBV4-1 to TRBJ2-2; 9 bases are shared with TRBD1. CDR3 length: 16 amino acids. CDR1 MGHRA and CDR2 YSYEKL come from the germline V gene. Trimming cost V 4 bases and J 3 bases; bases outside gene matches: 6. The CDR3 region is CASSLGQGPYTGELFF. The CDR3 DNA sequence: TGCGCCAGCAGCCTGGGACAGGGACCATACACCGGGGAGCTGTTTTTT.

The genes are TRBV4-2 and TRBJ2-3, with D perhaps matching TRBD2 (6 bases). The germline V and J ends were trimmed by 0 bases and 6 bases, with 13 bases remaining between them. Germline V lookup: CDR1 LGHNA, CDR2 YNFKEQ. The CDR3 runs 15 residues. The CDR3 here is CASSQDGGKGDTQYF. DNA for the CDR3: TGTGCCAGCAGCCAAGATGGGGGGAAGGGGGATACGCAGTATTTT.

This clonotype came up a few times. V gene TRBV4-3 combines with J gene TRBJ2-1, with D unclear. The V gene lost 2 bases and the J gene lost 3 bases, with 5 bases spanning the gap. This CDR3 spans 13 amino acids. Germline CDR1 LGHNA, CDR2 YSLEER. The CDR3 DNA reads TGCGCCAGCAGCCAATCCCACTACAATGAGCAGTTCTTC. This codes for CASSQSHYNEQFF.

DNA of the CDR3: TGTGCCAGCAGTCCCGCGGGGCGGGGAGTTCAAGAGACCCAGTACTTC. It translates to CASSPAGRGVQETQYF. This chain joins TRBV6-1 and TRBJ2-5; D is possibly TRBD2 (6 bases). CDR1 MNHNS and CDR2 SASEGT come from the germline V gene. This CDR3 contains 16 residues. Deletions cut 5 bases from V and 2 bases from J, with 18 bases between.

V usage is TRBV12-3 or TRBV12-4 and J usage is TRBJ2-7; D uncertain. The V gene lost 1 base and the J gene lost 2 bases, with 6 bases spanning the gap. This CDR3 contains 13 residues. CDR3 coding DNA: TGTGCCAGCAGTTTAGTTGTGACCTACGAGCAGTACTTC. It translates to CASSLVVTYEQYF.